The 25 T cell receptor beta chains reported below all come from one sample, sequenced in a study of cytomegalovirus exposure and HLA in healthy donors. Researchers ran the PCR with 60 Vbeta and 13 Jbeta primers. TCRdb's table, derived via immunoSEQ multiplex PCR, lists solely in-frame clones and lacks some. The data contain about 55,000 clones, 70% to 85% of them singletons. The material sequenced was PBMCs. These receptor sequences come from a man aged 25 to 45 in good health and CMV-seronegative.

The chain has TRBV27 and TRBJ1-1; 8 nucleotides match TRBD1. This CDR3 is built from 15 residues. The J segment lost 1 base and the V segment lost 3 bases, leaving 4 bases of the junction unmatched. CDR1 is MNHEY, CDR2 SMNVEV, per germline (reference sequence). In DNA, the CDR3 is TGTGCCAGCAGTTTGGGACAGGTCACGAACACTGAAGCTTTCTTT. As protein: CASSLGQVTNTEAFF.

This sequence joins TRBV11-1 and TRBJ1-5; D is uncertain. Trimming removed 5 bases from V and 5 bases from J, with 10 bases in between. Per germline, CDR1 SGHAT and CDR2 FQDESV (reference sequence). The CDR3 has 13 residues. DNA for the CDR3: TGTGCCAGCAGCCCTACGACTGATCAGCCCCAGCATTTT. Its translation is CASSPTTDQPQHF.

V usage is TRBV19 and J usage is TRBJ2-1, with TRBD2 identical over 10 bases. The CDR3 length is 14 residues. Germline CDR1 and CDR2: LNHDA and SQIVND (reference sequence). Unmatched junction bases numbered 7, after V lost 6 bases and J lost 8 bases. CDR3 loop: CASRPGLAFDEQFF. The CDR3 DNA follows: TGTGCCAGTAGGCCGGGACTAGCGTTCGATGAGCAGTTCTTC. Using reference TRBV19 and TRBJ2-1 for the parts outside the CDR3, the full variable domain is DGGITQSPKYLFRKEGQNVTLSCEQNLNHDAMYWYRQDPGQGLRLIYYSQIVNDFQKGDIAEGYSVSREKKESFPLTVTSAQKNPTAFYLCASRPGLAFDEQFFGPGTRLTVL.

This chain links TRBV7-6 with TRBJ2-1, with D possibly TRBD1 on 5 matching bases. Between the trimmed V and J ends, which lost 5 bases and 8 bases, there was a span of 19 bases. Germline V lookup: CDR1 SGHVS, CDR2 FNYEAQ. This CDR3 is built from 15 residues. The CDR3 sequence is CASSLGLQPRDEQFF. CDR3 bases: TGTGCCAGCAGCCTGGGGCTACAACCCAGGGATGAGCAGTTCTTC.

DNA of the CDR3: TGTGCCAGCAGCTTAGGGAGGGGAATAGCCAAAAACATTCAGTACTTC. The encoded protein is CASSLGRGIAKNIQYF. The rearrangement links TRBV5-4 to TRBJ2-4, with TRBD2 matching 7 bases. The CDR3 runs 16 residues. The V and J ends lost 2 bases and 0 bases, in that order; junction bases with no gene match: 5. CDR1 is SGHNT, CDR2 YYREEE, per germline (reference sequence).

The chain joins TRBV18 to TRBJ1-1; a possible D gene is TRBD1 (6 bases). From germline, CDR1 is KGHSH and CDR2 LQKENI. There are 14 residues in the CDR3. Trimming left V 3 bases short and J 3 bases short, with 11 bases between. The CDR3 loop is CASSPQGIDTEAFF. In DNA, the CDR3 is TGTGCCAGCTCACCTCAGGGGATAGACACTGAAGCTTTCTTT.

The V gene is TRBV12-2, the J gene TRBJ2-2; the table's D call TRBD2 went unverified against the DNA. TRBV12-2 is termed a pseudogene. The CDR3 length is 17 residues. This chain's CDR3 is CASRLPNGGPNTGELFF. The CDR3 DNA reads as TGTGCAAGTCGCTTACCCAATGGAGGGCCGAACACCGGGGAGCTGTTTTTT.

The rearrangement joins TRBV27 to TRBJ1-1; D may be TRBD1 (5 bases). Germline V lookup: CDR1 MNHEY, CDR2 SMNVEV (reference sequence). With 6 bases removed from V and 7 bases from J, the gap between germline ends came to 15 bases. The CDR3 runs to 13 residues. The CDR3 spells CASSPGFRVEAFF. CDR3 nucleotides: TGTGCCAGCAGCCCAGGGTTTCGGGTTGAAGCTTTCTTT.

The chain joins TRBV10-3 to TRBJ2-1; 7 positions match TRBD1. This CDR3 has 17 amino acids. Germline lookup yields CDR1 ENHRY and CDR2 SYGVKD. The V gene end was trimmed by 6 bases and the J gene end by 1 base; junction bases not matched to a gene: 12. For the CDR3, the DNA is TGTGCCATCAGCAAGCTCAGACCGGGACAGTCCTACAATGAGCAGTTCTTC. Translation: CAISKLRPGQSYNEQFF.

This chain joins TRBV10-3 and TRBJ2-1, with D perhaps TRBD1 (6 bases). The germline CDR1 and CDR2 sequences are ENHRY and SYGVKD. This CDR3 is 15 amino acids long. V was cut by 4 bases and J by 4 bases, with 14 bases left in between. Here the CDR3 DNA reads TGTGCCATCAGTGTTGGGGACACATCATACAATGAGCAGTTCTTC. Protein sequence: CAISVGDTSYNEQFF.

The chain employs TRBV4-2 and TRBJ1-5; D is perhaps TRBD1 (5 bases). Trimming left V 1 base short and J 2 bases short, with 12 bases between. The CDR3 totals 16 residues. The germline V gene has CDR1 LGHNA and CDR2 YNFKEQ. CDR3 DNA sequence: TGTGCCAGCAGCCAAGTGCTCGGGGGGGGCAATCAGCCCCAGCATTTT. Amino acids: CASSQVLGGGNQPQHF.

This rearrangement joins TRBV30 to TRBJ2-7; TRBD2 matches 7 bases. This CDR3 spans 12 amino acids. Germline V lookup: CDR1 GTSNPN, CDR2 SVGIG (reference sequence). With V trimmed by 7 bases and J by 3 bases, 6 bases remained unmatched. CDR3 in amino acids: CAFTSVYYEQYF. Written as DNA, the CDR3 is TGTGCCTTTACTAGCGTATACTACGAGCAGTACTTC. Filled out from reference TRBV30 and TRBJ2-7, the complete variable domain reads SQTIHQWPATLVQPVGSPLSLECTVEGTSNPNLYWYRQAAGRGLQLLFYSVGIGQISSEVPQNLSASRPQDRQFILSSKKLLLSDSGFYLCAFTSVYYEQYFGPGTRLTVT.

The chain has TRBV19 and TRBJ1-1, with D possibly matching TRBD1 (6 bases). This CDR3 region has 17 residues. Trimming removed 7 bases from V and 2 bases from J, with 23 bases in between. Germline V gene sequence: CDR1 LNHDA, CDR2 SQIVND (reference sequence). CDR3 nucleotides: TGTGCCAGTATCCCGAACCCATACAGGGTCGCAAACACTGAAGCTTTCTTT. Translating gives CASIPNPYRVANTEAFF. The variable domain in full, completed from reference TRBV19 and TRBJ1-1, reads DGGITQSPKYLFRKEGQNVTLSCEQNLNHDAMYWYRQDPGQGLRLIYYSQIVNDFQKGDIAEGYSVSREKKESFPLTVTSAQKNPTAFYLCASIPNPYRVANTEAFFGQGTRLTVV.

This chain connects TRBV18 to TRBJ2-7; 7 bases line up with TRBD1. With 3 bases clipped from V and 3 bases from J, the junction kept 5 bases outside the gene matches. Germline values: CDR1 KGHSH, CDR2 LQKENI. CDR3 length: 14 residues. The DNA for the CDR3 is TGTGCCAGCTCACCTGGGACAGCGAACTACGAGCAGTACTTC. Encoded protein: CASSPGTANYEQYF.

This clone was detected a few times. V gene TRBV7-2 combines with J gene TRBJ1-3; the D is unclear. The CDR3 loop spans 15 amino acids. Trimming cost V 1 base and J 7 bases, with 14 bases left between them. Germline-derived CDR1 and CDR2 are SGHTA and FQGNSA. The CDR3: CASSLDSGRRNTIYF. The CDR3 DNA sequence: TGTGCCAGCAGCTTAGATTCTGGGAGGAGGAACACCATATATTTT.

V is TRBV30 and J is TRBJ2-2; D might be TRBD1 (5 bases). Per germline, CDR1 GTSNPN and CDR2 SVGIG (reference sequence). The V end lost 0 bases, the J end lost 9 bases, and 8 bases lay between the germline ends. This CDR3 has 12 residues. The CDR3 DNA sequence: TGTGCCTGGAGTGTTAGGGGTAGGGAGCTGTTTTTT. Amino acids: CAWSVRGRELFF.

The chain recombines TRBV19 with TRBJ1-1; D gene ambiguous. The germline CDR1 and CDR2 sequences are LNHDA and SQIVND (reference sequence). This CDR3 spans 13 amino acids. V dropped 4 bases and J dropped 3 bases, with 9 bases sitting between them. CDR3 sequence reads: CASSKSGHTEAFF. CDR3 coding DNA: TGTGCCAGTAGTAAATCAGGTCACACTGAAGCTTTCTTT.

This clone was observed a handful of times. This chain uses TRBV7-3 with TRBJ2-3, with 8 bases matching TRBD2. Germline values: CDR1 SGHTA, CDR2 FQGTGA. Germline trimming cut 1 base from V and 4 bases from J; bases unmatched to any gene: 4. The CDR3 sequence is 15 residues long. Written as DNA, the CDR3 is TGTGCCAGCAGCTTAATGGGACTAGAGGCAGATACGCAGTATTTT. Translating it yields CASSLMGLEADTQYF.

The chain couples TRBV4-3 to TRBJ1-2, with D possibly TRBD1 on 5 matching bases. Trimming removed 0 bases from V and 4 bases from J, with 21 bases in between. In germline, CDR1 is LGHNA, CDR2 YSLEER. The CDR3 covers 18 residues. The CDR3 region has the DNA TGCGCCAGCAGCCAAGATGGGGTCCTACGGGGGGGGAGCTATGGCTACACCTTC. This encodes CASSQDGVLRGGSYGYTF.

The chain recombines TRBV5-1 with TRBJ1-2, with no clear D. The ends were cut back, 5 bases at V and 7 bases at J, with 9 bases in the middle. Per the germline V gene, CDR1 is SGHRS and CDR2 is YFSETQ. The CDR3 contains 11 residues. CDR3 protein: CASRVGGGYTF. CDR3 nucleotides: TGCGCCAGCAGGGTCGGCGGTGGCTACACCTTC.

The V and J genes are TRBV7-9 and TRBJ1-1, with D hard to call. The V gene's germline CDR1 is SEHNR and CDR2 FQNEAQ (reference sequence). V was shortened by 5 bases and J by 0 bases, with 16 bases between the two germline ends. The CDR3 is 16 amino acids. This CDR3 is CASSLPPDSMNTEAFF. The DNA of the CDR3 is TGTGCCAGCAGCCTACCCCCGGACTCAATGAACACTGAAGCTTTCTTT.

This rearrangement joins TRBV6-5 to TRBJ2-5, with D unresolved. The ends were cut back, 6 bases at V and 2 bases at J, with 13 bases in the middle. This CDR3 spans 14 amino acids. CDR1 and CDR2 (germline): MNHEY, SVGAGI. CDR3 nucleotide sequence: TGTGCCAGCAGACCGGCCGGAGTACAAGAGACCCAGTACTTC. This translates into CASRPAGVQETQYF.

This chain links TRBV10-3 with TRBJ2-3; 14 bases match TRBD2. The CDR3 runs 20 residues. From germline, CDR1 is ENHRY and CDR2 SYGVKD. Trimming took 5 bases from V and 2 from J; bases not matched to a gene: 15. CDR3 region: CAISRTTSGGALQLTDTQYF. In DNA form, the CDR3 reads TGTGCCATCAGTAGGACGACTAGCGGGGGGGCCCTACAACTCACAGATACGCAGTATTTT.

The chain is built from TRBV29-1 and TRBJ1-1; a weak D match, TRBD1 (5 bases). V lost 3 bases and J lost 1, with 12 bases in between. The CDR3 length is 14 residues. CDR1 SQVTM and CDR2 ANQGSEA come from the germline V gene. The CDR3 DNA follows: TGCAGCGTTGAGGGGGGGGTCCGGAACACTGAAGCTTTCTTT. It codes for CSVEGGVRNTEAFF.

The chain joins TRBV18 to TRBJ2-5; TRBD2 matches 10 bases. This CDR3 is 15 amino acids long. CDR1 KGHSH and CDR2 LQKENI come from the germline V gene. The V segment lost 0 bases and the J segment 7 bases; nucleotides outside the gene matches: 5. The CDR3 nucleotides read TGTGCCAGCTCACCACCAGCGGGGGGGTCGGTGACCCAGTACTTC. It yields the protein CASSPPAGGSVTQYF.